This TCR beta chain was identified during a study of blood T cell repertoires in COVID-19. Study-wide background: The United States, Italy and Spain supplied acute and convalescent COVID-19 samples. Sample material is recorded as cDNA or gDNA derived from T cells, B-cell-depleted T cells, or PBMCs.

Source study methods: Amplification with reference gene primers provided the estimates of nucleated cell counts. Sequenced by immunoSEQ multiplex PCR; TCRdb stores in-frame clones only, minus some. Clonal size and the V and J genes are those of that table, whereas D and trimming came from the DNA. Seen here are 250,000 to 300,000 clones, 88% observed once, and the top ten hold around 9.6%. V was trimmed by 5 bases and J by 1 base, leaving 8 bases between them. CDR1 MNHEY and CDR2 SVGAGI come from the germline V gene. The CDR3 runs to 13 residues. This clone has more than one count but fewer than ten. The sample was peripheral blood. The receptor was derived from a woman between 65 and 79 years old with COVID-19, enrolled during active disease. The rearrangement joins TRBV6-5 to TRBJ1-1; tentative D call: TRBD1 (5 bases). The CDR3 sequence: CASSNTGNTEAFF. CDR3 DNA: TGTGCCAGCAGTAATACAGGGAACACTGAAGCTTTCTTT.